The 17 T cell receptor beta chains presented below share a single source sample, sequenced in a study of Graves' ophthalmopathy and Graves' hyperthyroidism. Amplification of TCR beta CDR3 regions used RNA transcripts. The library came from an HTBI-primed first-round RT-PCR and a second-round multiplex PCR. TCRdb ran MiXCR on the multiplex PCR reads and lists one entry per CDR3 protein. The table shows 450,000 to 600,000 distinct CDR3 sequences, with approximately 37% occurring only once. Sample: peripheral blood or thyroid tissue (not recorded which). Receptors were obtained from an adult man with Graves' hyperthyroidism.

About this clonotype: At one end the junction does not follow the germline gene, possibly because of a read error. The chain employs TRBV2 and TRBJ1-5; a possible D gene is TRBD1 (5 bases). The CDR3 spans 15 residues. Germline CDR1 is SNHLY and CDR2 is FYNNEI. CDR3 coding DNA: TGTGCCAGCAGTAAGGACGGTGACAGCAATCACCCCCAGCATTTT. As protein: CASSKDGDSNHPQHF.

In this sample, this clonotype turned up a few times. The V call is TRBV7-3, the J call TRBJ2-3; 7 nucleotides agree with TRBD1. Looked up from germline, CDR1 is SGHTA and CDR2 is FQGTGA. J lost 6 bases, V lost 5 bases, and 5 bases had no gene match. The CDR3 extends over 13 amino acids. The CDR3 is CASSHTGEDTQYF. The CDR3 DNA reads TGTGCCAGCAGCCACACAGGGGAGGATACGCAGTATTTT.

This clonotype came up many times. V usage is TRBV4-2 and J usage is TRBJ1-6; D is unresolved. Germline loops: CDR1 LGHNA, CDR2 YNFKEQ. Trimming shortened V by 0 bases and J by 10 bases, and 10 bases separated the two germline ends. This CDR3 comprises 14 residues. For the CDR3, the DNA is TGTGCCAGCAGCCAAGATTCGACGAAGTCACCCCTCCACTTT. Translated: CASSQDSTKSPLHF.

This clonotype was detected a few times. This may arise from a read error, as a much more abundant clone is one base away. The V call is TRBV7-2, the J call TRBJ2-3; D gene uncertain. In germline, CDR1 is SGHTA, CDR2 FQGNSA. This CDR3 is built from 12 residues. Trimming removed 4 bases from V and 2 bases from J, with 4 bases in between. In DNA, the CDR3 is TGTGCCAGCAGCTCCTTCACAGATACGCAGTATTTT. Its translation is CASSSFTDTQYF.

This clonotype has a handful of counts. The CDR3 loop is CSAVRGTTYEQYF. CDR3 DNA sequence: TGCAGTGCTGTACGCGGGACCACCTACGAGCAGTACTTC. This chain connects TRBV20-1 to TRBJ2-7; D may be TRBD2 (6 bases). The germline V gene has CDR1 DFQATT and CDR2 SNEGSKA (reference sequence). Trimming shortened V by 5 bases and J by 2 bases, and 13 bases separated the two germline ends. CDR3 length: 13 residues.

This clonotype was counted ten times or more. The CDR3 sequence: CASRPKAGLQETQYF. The DNA of the CDR3 is TGTGCCAGCCGTCCAAAGGCGGGGTTACAAGAGACCCAGTACTTC. This chain connects TRBV7-8 to TRBJ2-5; D is perhaps TRBD2 (6 bases). This CDR3 contains 15 residues. Trimming stripped 8 bases from V and 2 bases from J, with 18 bases between. CDR1 is SGHVS, CDR2 FQNEAQ, per germline.

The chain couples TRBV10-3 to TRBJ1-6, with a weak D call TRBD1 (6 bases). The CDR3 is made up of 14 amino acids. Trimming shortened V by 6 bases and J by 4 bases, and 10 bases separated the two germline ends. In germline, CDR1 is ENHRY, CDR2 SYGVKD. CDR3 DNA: TGTGCCATCAGACCGGGACATTATAATTCACCCCTCCACTTT. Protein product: CAIRPGHYNSPLHF.

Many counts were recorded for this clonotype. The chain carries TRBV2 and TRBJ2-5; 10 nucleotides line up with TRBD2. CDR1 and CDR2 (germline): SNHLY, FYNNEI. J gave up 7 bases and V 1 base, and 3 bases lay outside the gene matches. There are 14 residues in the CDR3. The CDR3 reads CASSEVAGGVTQYF. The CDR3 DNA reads TGTGCCAGCAGTGAAGTAGCGGGAGGTGTGACCCAGTACTTC.

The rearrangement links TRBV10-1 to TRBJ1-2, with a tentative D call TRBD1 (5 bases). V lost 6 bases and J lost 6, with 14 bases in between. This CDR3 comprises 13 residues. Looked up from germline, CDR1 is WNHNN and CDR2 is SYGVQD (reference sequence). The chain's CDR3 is CASSPWSGNGYTF. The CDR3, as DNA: TGCGCCAGCAGCCCTTGGTCAGGGAATGGCTACACCTTC.

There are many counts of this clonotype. CDR3 bases: TGTGCCAGCAGTGAAGGGGTCCGAGCTTTCTTT. This codes for CASSEGVRAFF. The V and J genes are TRBV2 and TRBJ1-1; no clear D gene. Germline V lookup: CDR1 SNHLY, CDR2 FYNNEI. V lost 1 base, J lost 10 bases, and 7 bases lay in between. CDR3 length: 11 amino acids.

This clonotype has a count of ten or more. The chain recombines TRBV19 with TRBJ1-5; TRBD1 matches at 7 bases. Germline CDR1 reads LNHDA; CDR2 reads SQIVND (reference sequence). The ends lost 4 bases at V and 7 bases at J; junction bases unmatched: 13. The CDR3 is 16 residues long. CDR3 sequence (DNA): TGTGCCAGTAGTACTAGCACCAGGGGGGAGGCACAGCCCCAGCATTTT. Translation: CASSTSTRGEAQPQHF.

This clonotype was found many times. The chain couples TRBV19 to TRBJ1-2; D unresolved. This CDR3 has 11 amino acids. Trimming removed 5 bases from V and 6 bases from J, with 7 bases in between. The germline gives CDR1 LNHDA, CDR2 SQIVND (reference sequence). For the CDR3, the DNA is TGTGCCAGTAGTCTCTACAATGGCTACACCTTC. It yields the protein CASSLYNGYTF. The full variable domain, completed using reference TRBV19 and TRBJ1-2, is DGGITQSPKYLFRKEGQNVTLSCEQNLNHDAMYWYRQDPGQGLRLIYYSQIVNDFQKGDIAEGYSVSREKKESFPLTVTSAQKNPTAFYLCASSLYNGYTFGSGTRLTVV.

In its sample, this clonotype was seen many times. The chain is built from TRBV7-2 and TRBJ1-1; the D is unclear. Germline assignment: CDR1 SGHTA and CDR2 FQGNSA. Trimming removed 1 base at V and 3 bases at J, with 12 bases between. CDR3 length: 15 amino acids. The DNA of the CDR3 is TGTGCCAGCAGCTTAGTGACGGGATGGGACACTGAAGCTTTCTTT. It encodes CASSLVTGWDTEAFF.

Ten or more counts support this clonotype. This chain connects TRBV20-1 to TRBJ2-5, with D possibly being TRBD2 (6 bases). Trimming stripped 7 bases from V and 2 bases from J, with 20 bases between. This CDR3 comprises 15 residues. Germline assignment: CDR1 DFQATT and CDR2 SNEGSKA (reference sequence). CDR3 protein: CSGSGVMDGQETQYF. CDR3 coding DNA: TGCAGTGGGTCGGGAGTTATGGATGGACAAGAGACCCAGTACTTC.

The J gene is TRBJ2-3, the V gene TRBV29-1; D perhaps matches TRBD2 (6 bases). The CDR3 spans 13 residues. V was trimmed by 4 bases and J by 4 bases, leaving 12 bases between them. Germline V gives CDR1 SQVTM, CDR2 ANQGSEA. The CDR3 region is CSVGRDLADTQYF. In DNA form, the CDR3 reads TGCAGCGTTGGGCGGGACCTCGCAGATACGCAGTATTTT.

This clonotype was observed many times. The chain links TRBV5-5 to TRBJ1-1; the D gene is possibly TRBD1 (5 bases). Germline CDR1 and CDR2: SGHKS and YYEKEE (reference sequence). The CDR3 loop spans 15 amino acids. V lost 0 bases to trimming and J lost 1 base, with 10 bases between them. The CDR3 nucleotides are TGTGCCAGCAGCTTGGGGGGCAGTGAGAACACTGAAGCTTTCTTT. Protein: CASSLGGSENTEAFF.

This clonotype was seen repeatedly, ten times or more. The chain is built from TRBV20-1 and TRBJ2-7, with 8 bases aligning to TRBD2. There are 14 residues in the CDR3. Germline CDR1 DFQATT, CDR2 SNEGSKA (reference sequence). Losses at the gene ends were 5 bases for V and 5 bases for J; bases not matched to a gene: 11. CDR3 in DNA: TGCAGTGCTCTCAACGGGGGGGAGGCTGACGAGCAGTACTTC. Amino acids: CSALNGGEADEQYF.